This T cell receptor (beta chain) originates from a study of shared clonotypes between healthy human individuals. Background on the study: Used for every donor were three CD4 naive, three CD4 memory, two CD8 naive and one CD8 memory plate.

The data were produced by immunoSEQ multiplex PCR, yet TCRdb's version contains in-frame clones alone and is incomplete. The data contain approximately 1.5 million clones, under 99% of them singletons. Germline values: CDR1 MNHEY, CDR2 SVGAGI. V was pared by 2 bases and J by 4 bases, with 9 bases between. This CDR3 comprises 13 residues. Study-wide findings and caveats: What naive subsets generally showed was a larger estimated richness than memory subsets showed.

A remark on this clone: Its antigen is currently unknown.

The TCR originated in a man under 40 in good health. This rearrangement joins TRBV6-5 to TRBJ2-7, with D hard to call. The sequencing sample was made of naive CD4+ T cells sorted from blood. Noted subset: CD45RA+ positively selected. The CDR3 DNA sequence: TGTGCCAGCAGTTACATAGGACGGTACGAGCAGTACTTC. It yields the protein CASSYIGRYEQYF.